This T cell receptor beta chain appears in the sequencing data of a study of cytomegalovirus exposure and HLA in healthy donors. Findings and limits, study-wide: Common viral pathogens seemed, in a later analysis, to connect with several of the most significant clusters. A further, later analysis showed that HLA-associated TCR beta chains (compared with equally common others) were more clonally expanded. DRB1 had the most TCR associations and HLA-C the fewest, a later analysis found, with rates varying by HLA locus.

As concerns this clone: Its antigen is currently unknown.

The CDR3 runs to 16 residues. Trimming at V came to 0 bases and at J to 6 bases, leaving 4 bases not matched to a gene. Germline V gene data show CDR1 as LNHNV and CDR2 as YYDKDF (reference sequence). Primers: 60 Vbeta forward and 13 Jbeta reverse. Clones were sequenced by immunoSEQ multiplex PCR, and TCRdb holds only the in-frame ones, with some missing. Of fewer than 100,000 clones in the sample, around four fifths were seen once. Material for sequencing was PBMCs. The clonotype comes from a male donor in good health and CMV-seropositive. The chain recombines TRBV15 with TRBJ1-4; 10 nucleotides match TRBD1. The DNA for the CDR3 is TGTGCCACCAGCAGAGAAAGACAGGGGGCGTATGAAAAACTGTTTTTT. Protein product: CATSRERQGAYEKLFF.